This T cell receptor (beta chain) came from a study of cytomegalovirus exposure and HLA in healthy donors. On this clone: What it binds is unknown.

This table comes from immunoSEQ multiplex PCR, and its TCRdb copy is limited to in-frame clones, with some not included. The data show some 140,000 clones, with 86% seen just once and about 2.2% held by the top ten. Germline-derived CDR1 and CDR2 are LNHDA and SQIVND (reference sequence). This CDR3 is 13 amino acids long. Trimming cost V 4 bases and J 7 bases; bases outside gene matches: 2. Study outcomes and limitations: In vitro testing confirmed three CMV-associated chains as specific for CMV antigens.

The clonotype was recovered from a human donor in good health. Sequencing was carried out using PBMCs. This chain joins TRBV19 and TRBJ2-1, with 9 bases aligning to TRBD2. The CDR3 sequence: CASSRLAGNEQFF. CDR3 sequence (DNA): TGTGCCAGTAGTAGGCTAGCGGGAAATGAGCAGTTCTTC.